Listed here are 20 T cell receptor beta chains from one sample, sequenced in a study of T cell responses to AZD1222 COVID-19 vaccine. Clones were sequenced by immunoSEQ multiplex PCR, and TCRdb holds only the in-frame ones, with some missing. The sample has around 150,000 clones, around nine tenths seen once. This specimen was peripheral blood, taken on day 0 of AZD1222 vaccination. These receptors originate from an adult in good health.

The CDR3 sequence: CASSPDRGEAFF. The DNA of the CDR3 is TGCGCCAGCAGCCCAGACAGGGGAGAAGCTTTCTTT. This chain joins TRBV5-1 and TRBJ1-1; 8 positions match TRBD1. Trimming cost V 4 bases and J 8 bases; bases outside gene matches: 4. The CDR3 length is 12 residues. CDR1 is SGHRS and CDR2 is YFSETQ in the germline V gene.

This clone was detected only once. This chain joins TRBV15 and TRBJ2-4; TRBD1 or TRBD2 may be the D gene (6 bases each). With 6 bases removed from V and 3 bases from J, the gap between germline ends came to 15 bases. The germline V gene has CDR1 LNHNV and CDR2 YYDKDF (reference sequence). The length of the CDR3 is 15 residues. Here the CDR3 DNA reads TGTGCCACCAGGTTCGGGGGCGAGTACAAAAACATTCAGTACTTC. Translation: CATRFGGEYKNIQYF.

This sequence joins TRBV3-1 (or the pseudogene TRBV3-2) and TRBJ1-2; D is unclear. Between the trimmed V and J ends, which lost 3 bases and 2 bases, there was a span of 7 bases. The CDR3 contains 13 residues. Germline V gene lookup returns CDR1 LGHDT and CDR2 YNNKEL (reference sequence). The CDR3 protein is CASSHLGNYGYTF. The CDR3 DNA is TGTGCCAGCAGCCATTTGGGGAACTATGGCTACACCTTC.

DNA for the CDR3: TGTGCCAGCAGCCTTACACCAGGGGGCGGTGAGCAGTTCTTC. Protein product: CASSLTPGGGEQFF. The V call is TRBV3-1 (or the pseudogene TRBV3-2), the J call TRBJ2-1; TRBD1 matches at 8 bases. The germline CDR1 and CDR2 sequences are LGHDT and YNNKEL (reference sequence). The CDR3 extends over 14 amino acids. Trimming removed 4 bases from V and 9 bases from J; junction bases left unmatched: 8.

J is TRBJ2-7 and V is TRBV2, with D perhaps matching TRBD2 (7 bases). The germline V gene encodes CDR1 SNHLY and CDR2 FYNNEI. The CDR3 loop spans 12 amino acids. Trimming left V 6 bases short and J 6 bases short, with 12 bases between. CDR3 sequence: CASRPAGAEQYF. CDR3 sequence (DNA): TGTGCCAGCAGGCCGGCGGGGGCCGAGCAGTACTTC.

V is TRBV20-1 and J is TRBJ2-7; D is possibly TRBD2 (5 bases). The germline CDR1 and CDR2 sequences are DFQATT and SNEGSKA (reference sequence). The CDR3 is 11 residues long. The V and J ends lost 3 bases and 4 bases respectively, with 7 bases between them. CDR3 loop: CSASGEYEQYF. The CDR3 bases are TGCAGTGCTAGCGGGGAATACGAGCAGTACTTC.

This clone has just one count. This chain connects TRBV12-2 to TRBJ2-7; the D call in the table, TRBD2, was not verified against the DNA. TRBV12-2 is marked as a pseudogene. This CDR3 has 14 residues. In nucleotides, the CDR3 is TGTGCAACTCCTGGGGCTAGCGCAGACTACGAGCAGTACTTC. It is translated as CATPGASADYEQYF.

The rearrangement links TRBV7-2 to TRBJ2-3; 13 nucleotides line up with TRBD2. V shed 1 base and J 9 bases; nucleotides not matched to a gene: 16. From germline, CDR1 is SGHTA and CDR2 FQGNSA. This CDR3 is built from 19 residues. This CDR3 is CASSLVGKGLAGIRGTQYF. The CDR3 DNA reads TGTGCCAGCAGCTTAGTGGGAAAGGGACTAGCGGGGATCCGAGGGACGCAGTATTTT.

The V and J genes are TRBV19 and TRBJ2-1, with 11 bases fitting TRBD2. J lost 5 bases, V lost 10 bases, and 4 bases had no gene match. Germline V CDR1 and CDR2: LNHDA, SQIVND (reference sequence). The CDR3 consists of 13 residues. CDR3 bases: TGTGCCACCTGGGGACTAGCGGACAATGAGCAGTTCTTC. It yields the protein CATWGLADNEQFF.

This rearrangement joins TRBV5-1 to TRBJ2-1; 8 bases match TRBD2. Trimming removed 4 bases from V and 4 bases from J; junction bases left unmatched: 13. This CDR3 region has 17 residues. CDR1 is SGHRS and CDR2 is YFSETQ in the germline V gene. CDR3 sequence: CASSQNPGLAGYNEQFF. Written as DNA, the CDR3 is TGCGCCAGCAGCCAAAATCCGGGGCTAGCGGGTTACAATGAGCAGTTCTTC.

The genes are TRBV29-1 and TRBJ2-3, with 13 nucleotides matching TRBD2. V trimming: 1 base; J trimming: 4 bases; junction bases outside the gene matches: 5. This CDR3 comprises 16 residues. Germline values: CDR1 SQVTM, CDR2 ANQGSEA. Written as DNA, the CDR3 is TGCAGCGTTGAAGCTAGACTAGCGGGAGGCCCAGATACGCAGTATTTT. It is translated as CSVEARLAGGPDTQYF.

The V gene is TRBV14, the J gene TRBJ1-2; D unclear. Germline V CDR1 and CDR2: SGHDN, FVKESK. Trimming removed 0 bases at V and 5 bases at J, with 7 bases between. This CDR3 is 13 amino acids long. Here the CDR3 reads CASSQDLEYGYTF. Written as DNA, the CDR3 is TGTGCCAGCAGCCAAGATTTGGAATATGGCTACACCTTC.

The chain is built from TRBV7-2 and TRBJ1-5; D unresolved. The V gene lost 1 base and the J gene lost 9 bases, with 7 bases spanning the gap. Germline values: CDR1 SGHTA, CDR2 FQGNSA. The CDR3 extends over 12 amino acids. Here the CDR3 DNA reads TGTGCCAGCAGCTTAGAGTCCGGGCCCCAGCATTTT. Translated, it gives CASSLESGPQHF.

This clone was seen just once. The V gene is TRBV28, the J gene TRBJ1-4; the D is unclear. Germline assignment: CDR1 MDHEN and CDR2 SYDVKM. V was shortened by 2 bases and J by 5 bases, with 12 bases between the two germline ends. The CDR3 extends over 15 amino acids. The chain's CDR3 is CASSLNGALNEKLFF. CDR3 DNA: TGTGCCAGCAGTTTAAACGGTGCCCTAAATGAAAAACTGTTTTTT.

V gene TRBV7-2 combines with J gene TRBJ1-4; no clear D. The CDR3 consists of 14 residues. Germline V gives CDR1 SGHTA, CDR2 FQGNSA. Trimming shortened V by 4 bases and J by 8 bases, and 14 bases separated the two germline ends. The CDR3 sequence: CASSSSTLREKLFF. CDR3 sequence (DNA): TGTGCCAGCAGCTCCTCCACCCTACGGGAAAAACTGTTTTTT.

The V gene is TRBV7-9, the J gene TRBJ2-2; D uncertain. CDR3 length: 12 amino acids. Trimming removed 5 bases from V and 6 bases from J, with 7 bases in between. CDR1 and CDR2 (germline): SEHNR, FQNEAQ (reference sequence). The CDR3 region is CASSAVAGELFF. The CDR3 DNA follows: TGTGCCAGCAGCGCGGTGGCCGGGGAGCTGTTTTTT. Full variable domain (missing parts from reference TRBV7-9 and TRBJ2-2): DTGVSQNPRHKITKRGQNVTFRCDPISEHNRLYWYRQTLGQGPEFLTYFQNEAQLEKSRLLSDRFSAERPKGSFSTLEIQRTEQGDSAMYLCASSAVAGELFFGEGSRLTVL.

The chain combines TRBV9 with TRBJ2-1, with TRBD2 identical over 14 bases. After removal of 2 bases from V and 3 bases from J, the junction contained 19 bases not matched to a gene. This CDR3 is built from 22 residues. Germline CDR1 SGDLS, CDR2 YYNGEE. CDR3 region: CASSVPGQGPGLAGDDYNEQFF. CDR3 bases: TGTGCCAGCAGCGTCCCGGGACAGGGGCCGGGACTAGCGGGAGACGACTACAATGAGCAGTTCTTC.

The gene calls are TRBV18 and TRBJ1-1, with D uncertain. This CDR3 is 13 amino acids long. Trimming pared 4 bases from V and 4 bases from J, leaving 10 bases between. Germline V gene sequence: CDR1 KGHSH, CDR2 LQKENI. CDR3 nucleotides: TGTGCCAGCTCACAGGATCCGGGCACTGAAGCTTTCTTT. This translates into CASSQDPGTEAFF.

As DNA, the CDR3 is TGTGCCACCAGCAGCCCGACAGGGGCCAAAAACATTCAGTACTTC. Translation gives CATSSPTGAKNIQYF. The chain is built from TRBV15 and TRBJ2-4, with 7 bases identical to TRBD1. The J segment lost 1 base and the V segment lost 3 bases, leaving 3 bases of the junction unmatched. The germline V gene encodes CDR1 LNHNV and CDR2 YYDKDF (reference sequence). This CDR3 contains 15 residues.

The V gene is TRBV3-1 (or the pseudogene TRBV3-2), the J gene TRBJ2-3, with D unresolved. This CDR3 spans 16 amino acids. Trimming removed 0 bases at V and 4 bases at J, with 14 bases between. The germline V gene has CDR1 LGHDT and CDR2 YNNKEL (reference sequence). CDR3 amino acids: CASSQDRPNAPDTQYF. The CDR3 DNA sequence: TGTGCCAGCAGCCAAGACAGACCCAATGCCCCAGATACGCAGTATTTT.